Below are 27 T cell receptor beta chains sequenced from a single sample in a study of shared clonotypes between healthy human individuals. Sequencing used immunoSEQ multiplex PCR; TCRdb keeps in-frame clones, though not all of them. The table lists more than 600,000 clones, 92% of them singletons, with 24% in the top ten. Naive CD8 isolation took CD45RO-negative cells positively selected for CCR7 and excluded terminally differentiated effector memory CD45RA+ cells. Source material: naive CD8+ T cells sorted from blood. These receptors were obtained from a young man in good health.

The V gene is TRBV7-2, the J gene TRBJ2-1; possibly TRBD1 for D (6 bases). V lost 1 base, J lost 3 bases, and 10 bases lay in between. This CDR3 has 15 residues. Germline CDR1 reads SGHTA; CDR2 reads FQGNSA. The DNA for the CDR3 is TGTGCCAGCAGCTTAGTGGACAGTCGCTACAATGAGCAGTTCTTC. Translating gives CASSLVDSRYNEQFF.

The genes are TRBV15 and TRBJ2-5; 8 nucleotides agree with TRBD1. The CDR3 runs to 15 residues. Germline CDR1 and CDR2: LNHNV and YYDKDF (reference sequence). The V gene end was trimmed by 1 base and the J gene end by 6 bases; junction bases not matched to a gene: 7. The CDR3 DNA follows: TGTGCCACCAGCAGAGGTCCAGGGACAGGCCAGACCCAGTACTTC. This encodes CATSRGPGTGQTQYF.

The rearrangement uses TRBV7-8 and TRBJ2-2, with 8 bases identical to TRBD2. This CDR3 region has 18 residues. Trimming removed 4 bases from V and 0 bases from J; junction bases left unmatched: 10. CDR1 and CDR2 (germline): SGHVS, FQNEAQ. The CDR3 bases are TGTGCCAGCAGCTACCGTGGGCTAGCGGGCGCGAACACCGGGGAGCTGTTTTTT. Translated: CASSYRGLAGANTGELFF.

The J gene is TRBJ1-3, the V gene TRBV28, with a weak D call TRBD1 (5 bases). Trimming took off 1 base at V and 3 bases at J, with 10 bases between the two ends. The CDR3 totals 15 residues. Germline lookup yields CDR1 MDHEN and CDR2 SYDVKM. The CDR3 is CASSLSRGYGNTIYF. As DNA, the CDR3 is TGTGCCAGCAGTTTATCCCGGGGGTATGGAAACACCATATATTTT.

The chain has TRBV7-9 and TRBJ2-4, with TRBD2 matching 9 bases. Germline trimming cut 5 bases from V and 13 bases from J; bases unmatched to any gene: 12. CDR1 and CDR2 from the germline V gene are SEHNR and FQNEAQ (reference sequence). The CDR3 runs 14 residues. The CDR3 protein is CASSHGGSGRTQYF. The CDR3 DNA sequence: TGTGCCAGCAGCCACGGGGGGAGCGGGAGGACACAGTACTTC.

J is TRBJ2-2 and V is TRBV29-1, with D possibly TRBD1 on 5 matching bases. CDR1 SQVTM and CDR2 ANQGSEA come from the germline V gene. Between the trimmed V and J ends, which lost 4 bases and 8 bases, there was a span of 17 bases. This CDR3 contains 14 residues. This CDR3 reads CSVVVEGVSGELFF. CDR3 nucleotide sequence: TGCAGCGTTGTGGTAGAAGGGGTTTCGGGGGAGCTGTTTTTT.

Concerning this clone itself: The identical CDR3 is also encoded by other nucleotide sequences in the sample. The chain joins TRBV28 to TRBJ1-2; D unresolved. Germline V gene data show CDR1 as MDHEN and CDR2 as SYDVKM. The CDR3 spans 11 residues. The V and J ends lost 4 bases and 4 bases respectively, with 4 bases between them. Here the CDR3 reads CASSSRYGYTF. The CDR3 DNA follows: TGTGCCAGCAGTTCGCGCTATGGCTACACCTTC.

This chain connects TRBV2 to TRBJ2-2; D ambiguous. Germline V CDR1 and CDR2: SNHLY, FYNNEI. The length of the CDR3 is 13 residues. V lost 2 bases to trimming and J lost 5 bases, with 6 bases between them. This CDR3 is CASSELRTGELFF. The DNA of the CDR3 is TGTGCCAGCAGTGAATTAAGAACCGGGGAGCTGTTTTTT.

This chain uses TRBV19 with TRBJ1-4; D call uncertain. The germline V gene has CDR1 LNHDA and CDR2 SQIVND (reference sequence). V was pared by 5 bases and J by 4 bases, with 11 bases between. The CDR3 spans 14 residues. CDR3 sequence: CASSEEVFNEKLFF. CDR3 coding DNA: TGTGCCAGTAGTGAAGAGGTTTTTAATGAAAAACTGTTTTTT.

The V gene is TRBV5-1, the J gene TRBJ2-3; D is possibly TRBD2 (5 bases). The germline V gene encodes CDR1 SGHRS and CDR2 YFSETQ. V was shortened by 5 bases and J by 1 base, with 11 bases between the two germline ends. The CDR3 runs to 14 residues. In DNA, the CDR3 is TGCGCCAGCAGTAGCCTGGAGGGCACAGATACGCAGTATTTT. It codes for CASSSLEGTDTQYF.

The V and J genes are TRBV28 and TRBJ1-3, with D uncertain. V was pared by 6 bases and J by 1 base, with 10 bases between. The CDR3 is 14 residues long. Germline CDR1 reads MDHEN; CDR2 reads SYDVKM. CDR3 sequence reads: CASSHQNSGNTIYF. CDR3 DNA sequence: TGTGCCAGCAGCCATCAGAATTCTGGAAACACCATATATTTT.

This chain links TRBV2 with TRBJ2-2; D gene uncertain. Germline-derived CDR1 and CDR2 are SNHLY and FYNNEI. This CDR3 has 15 residues. V was pared by 0 bases and J by 4 bases, with 9 bases between. This CDR3 reads CASSEAWVPTGELFF. The CDR3 DNA reads TGTGCCAGCAGTGAAGCCTGGGTCCCCACCGGGGAGCTGTTTTTT.

J is TRBJ2-1 and V is TRBV27; 8 bases match TRBD2. The trim removed 0 bases at V and 5 bases at J, leaving 15 bases unmatched. The CDR3 is 19 residues long. The germline V gene has CDR1 MNHEY and CDR2 SMNVEV (reference sequence). The CDR3 reads CASSLSILFTTSEDNEQFF. CDR3 nucleotides: TGTGCCAGCAGTTTATCGATTCTCTTTACGACTAGCGAAGACAATGAGCAGTTCTTC.

The chain links TRBV4-1 to TRBJ2-7; 7 bases align to TRBD2. Trimming at V came to 3 bases and at J to 2 bases, leaving 4 bases not matched to a gene. CDR3 length: 14 residues. Germline assignment: CDR1 MGHRA and CDR2 YSYEKL. CDR3 coding DNA: TGCGCCAGCAGCCAGACTAGCAGCACCTACGAGCAGTACTTC. Encoded protein: CASSQTSSTYEQYF.

The chain is built from TRBV15 and TRBJ1-4; D ambiguous. The CDR3 runs to 15 residues. Trimming stripped 5 bases from V and 0 bases from J, with 10 bases between. Germline V gene sequence: CDR1 LNHNV, CDR2 YYDKDF (reference sequence). CDR3 sequence: CATSRTSSTNEKLFF. In DNA form, the CDR3 reads TGTGCCACCAGCCGGACGAGTTCAACTAATGAAAAACTGTTTTTT.

This chain uses TRBV6-1 with TRBJ1-1; a possible D gene is TRBD1 (5 bases). Germline V gene lookup returns CDR1 MNHNS and CDR2 SASEGT. The CDR3 is 14 residues long. Trimming left V 5 bases short and J 8 bases short, with 18 bases between. The CDR3 region has the DNA TGTGCCAGCAGTCCCTTAGGGACCTTACGGGAAGCTTTCTTT. Protein sequence: CASSPLGTLREAFF.

This clone has just one count. CDR3 nucleotides: TGTGCCAGCAGCCCCTCGACAGGGTTCTACAATGAGCAGTTCTTC. This codes for CASSPSTGFYNEQFF. The chain is built from TRBV7-8 and TRBJ2-1; 7 bases fit TRBD1. This CDR3 contains 15 residues. V shed 5 bases, J shed 3 bases, and the junction held 7 bases outside the gene matches. CDR1 and CDR2 (germline): SGHVS, FQNEAQ.

The rearrangement uses TRBV7-6 and TRBJ2-7; TRBD2 might be the D (5 bases). Trimming took off 1 base at V and 5 bases at J, with 12 bases between the two ends. The CDR3 consists of 14 residues. CDR1 SGHVS and CDR2 FNYEAQ come from the germline V gene. CDR3 nucleotides: TGTGCCAGCAGCTTAGTGGACTCGACGGACGAGCAGTACTTC. Protein: CASSLVDSTDEQYF.

The chain couples TRBV7-9 to TRBJ2-2; a possible D gene is TRBD2 (6 bases). Trimming left V 5 bases short and J 5 bases short, with 18 bases between. Germline V gene lookup returns CDR1 SEHNR and CDR2 FQNEAQ (reference sequence). The CDR3 totals 16 residues. The CDR3 DNA reads as TGTGCCAGCAGCGGACTACCTAAGGGTCGGACCGGGGAGCTGTTTTTT. Translated, it gives CASSGLPKGRTGELFF.

The chain recombines TRBV27 with TRBJ2-1, with D tentatively TRBD1 or TRBD2 (6 bases each). Germline lookup yields CDR1 MNHEY and CDR2 SMNVEV (reference sequence). The CDR3 has 16 residues. Trimming cost V 5 bases and J 6 bases, with 20 bases left between them. The DNA of the CDR3 is TGTGCCAGCAGTCAACTACCTTACGGAGGGGGCAATGAGCAGTTCTTC. This encodes CASSQLPYGGGNEQFF.

The chain employs TRBV28 and TRBJ2-1; 8 bases align to TRBD2. Germline V gives CDR1 MDHEN, CDR2 SYDVKM. The CDR3 contains 15 residues. V lost 5 bases to trimming and J lost 6 bases; unmatched junction nucleotides: 9. The CDR3 sequence is CASSPGTSRFNEQFF. The CDR3 DNA reads TGTGCCAGCAGTCCCGGGACTAGTCGGTTCAATGAGCAGTTCTTC.

The chain is built from TRBV9 and TRBJ1-1; D remains ambiguous. Trimming took 3 bases from V and 1 from J, leaving 10 bases between them. In germline, CDR1 is SGDLS, CDR2 YYNGEE. The CDR3 totals 14 residues. CDR3 bases: TGTGCCAGCAGCGAAATCGGTTCGAACACTGAAGCTTTCTTT. This gives the protein CASSEIGSNTEAFF.

The rearrangement joins TRBV7-2 to TRBJ2-4; the D gene could be TRBD1 or TRBD2 (5 bases each). V lost 4 bases to trimming and J lost 8 bases, with 18 bases between them. This CDR3 has 15 amino acids. Germline V CDR1 and CDR2: SGHTA, FQGNSA. CDR3 coding DNA: TGTGCCAGCAGCTCCTGGGGGAACCGAGGGGACATTCAGTACTTC. This translates into CASSSWGNRGDIQYF.

The V and J genes are TRBV4-1 and TRBJ2-2, with TRBD2 identical over 7 bases. V shed 1 base, J shed 6 bases, and the junction held 2 bases outside the gene matches. The germline V gene has CDR1 MGHRA and CDR2 YSYEKL. This CDR3 has 14 amino acids. The CDR3 DNA reads TGCGCCAGCAGCCAAGGAGGACTAGCCGGGGAGCTGTTTTTT. Its protein is CASSQGGLAGELFF.

This clone was picked up one time. J is TRBJ2-1 and V is TRBV27; no clear D gene. Germline V gene sequence: CDR1 MNHEY, CDR2 SMNVEV (reference sequence). The CDR3 is 14 amino acids. The V end lost 7 bases, the J end lost 5 bases, and 15 bases lay between the germline ends. Here the CDR3 DNA reads TGTGCCAGCACCCGAAGTGTCGCCAACAATGAGCAGTTCTTC. Protein: CASTRSVANNEQFF.

In DNA, the CDR3 is TGTGCCAGCAGCTTAGTAGCCGGGTCTGGAAACACCATATATTTT. Translation gives CASSLVAGSGNTIYF. This chain joins TRBV7-8 and TRBJ1-3, with D unresolved. This CDR3 contains 15 residues. Germline V lookup: CDR1 SGHVS, CDR2 FQNEAQ. V lost 1 base, J lost 1 base, and 8 bases lay in between. Filled out from reference TRBV7-8 and TRBJ1-3, the complete variable domain reads GAGVSQSPRYKVAKRGQDVALRCDPISGHVSLFWYQQALGQGPEFLTYFQNEAQLDKSGLPSDRFFAERPEGSVSTLKIQRTQQEDSAVYLCASSLVAGSGNTIYFGEGSWLTVV.

The chain combines TRBV19 with TRBJ2-1, with D perhaps given as TRBD1 or TRBD2 (5 bases each). Germline CDR1 is LNHDA and CDR2 is SQIVND (reference sequence). Trimming took off 0 bases at V and 2 bases at J, with 20 bases between the two ends. The CDR3 loop spans 19 amino acids. CDR3 DNA sequence: TGTGCCAGTAGTATAGATTACCGTTTGGGACGGAGCCCCTACAATGAGCAGTTCTTC. Residues: CASSIDYRLGRSPYNEQFF.